What follows describes a single T cell receptor (beta chain). The target antigen is unknown. This CDR3 is built from 15 residues. Germline-derived CDR1 and CDR2 are SGHTA and FQGNSA. J was trimmed by 5 bases and V by 5 bases; bases with no gene match: 7. These data originate in a study of OX40 agonist ivuxolimab in advanced cancers. For the study at large: Partial responses were achieved by three patients, one with hepatocellular carcinoma and two with cutaneous melanoma.

Libraries were prepared by immunoSEQ multiplex PCR; TCRdb keeps only in-frame clonotypes and omits some of them. The top ten clones hold around 6.6% of a sample with about 76,000 clones, about 87% of them seen once. Broader study findings: Expanded peripheral T-cell antigen specificity went undetermined. Mean expanded clone counts were higher in CD8+ than CD4+ T cells.

This clonotype was sampled from an adult with an advanced solid tumor such as melanoma, head and neck, liver or kidney cancer. The sequences come from CD4+ or CD8+ T cells sorted from blood, collected in a trial of the OX40 agonist ivuxolimab. V and J are TRBV7-2 and TRBJ2-5; 11 positions match TRBD2. The CDR3 sequence: CASSPLAGAYETQYF. CDR3 bases: TGTGCCAGCAGCCCACTAGCGGGAGCTTACGAGACCCAGTACTTC.